The subject of this entry is one T cell receptor (beta chain). This sample is drawn from a study of blood T cell repertoires in COVID-19. The data were produced by immunoSEQ multiplex PCR, yet TCRdb's version contains in-frame clones alone and is incomplete. The sample shows about 100,000 clones, over 75% of them seen only once. Germline V CDR1 and CDR2: LGHDT, YNNKEL (reference sequence). Germline trimming cut 5 bases from V and 7 bases from J; bases unmatched to any gene: 10. This CDR3 has 15 amino acids. The sequence came from a human donor in a cohort sampled during active COVID-19. The sample consisted of peripheral blood. The J gene is TRBJ2-1, the V gene TRBV3-1 (or the pseudogene TRBV3-2); 8 nucleotides align to TRBD1. The CDR3 spells CASSIKKDRVNEQFF. The CDR3 coding sequence is TGTGCCAGCAGCATAAAGAAGGACAGGGTTAATGAGCAGTTCTTC.